Here is one T cell receptor beta chain with its context. Its target antigen remains unknown. No base qualities exist here, and no much larger clone lies one base off it. The data derive from a study of T-cell memory formation after mild COVID-19 (dated by TCRdb to 2020 to 2022). General notes on the study: Most TCR sequence clusters were specific to one of the two donors. In a couple of donors, T-cell clones that expanded and contracted after mild COVID-19 were followed by sequencing TCRalpha and TCRbeta repertoires longitudinally. The cohort comprised two young, previously healthy adult volunteers, one female and one male. Study-wide conclusions, independent of this receptor: SARS-CoV-2 specificity of the second-wave clones peaking on day 37 was not confirmed. Contracting CD4+ clones turned up mainly in the CM and EM memory subsets, whereas EMRA was where CD8+ clones were enriched. Only a couple of mild cases were covered by the study, and larger cohorts that include severe cases with pre-infection samples were considered necessary. Some responding clones were detected in pre-infection memory, which suggested that pre-existing cross-reactive memory T cells had joined the SARS-CoV-2 response. Clones contracting from day 15 to 85 had balanced CD4/CD8 phenotypes, while a second wave expanding from day 15 to 37 was biased towards CD4+.

Sequencing took place on an Illumina NovaSeq 6000. TCRalpha and TCRbeta cDNA libraries were built by 5'RACE with constant-segment primers, adding sample barcodes and unique molecular identifiers. RNA was extracted from every sample with Trizol reagent. Library amplification was performed in two PCR steps, and a second sample barcode and Illumina TruSeq adapters were introduced in the second step. Sequencing of libraries was performed on an Illumina NovaSeq with 2 x 150 bp paired-end reads. Concerning the study's data processing: Reads were demultiplexed and collapsed into UMI-guided consensus sequences with migec v1.2.7. With mixcr v2.1.11, UMI consensuses were aligned to TRA and TRB V and J templates and assembled into clonotypes. Clonotypes were classified as expanded or contracted when called significant by both edgeR and NoisET, with noise models trained on biological replicates. For edgeR calls, the cutoffs were a false discovery rate-adjusted p below 0.01 and a log2 fold-change threshold of 1. PCA with hierarchical clustering of max-normalized trajectories of the 1000 most abundant clonotypes was used as exploratory dynamics analysis. Each responding clone was given a CD4 or CD8 phenotype based on the CD4+ and CD8+ repertoires, which had been sequenced separately. TCRdb reanalyzed the raw reads on its own, using fastp at Q25 for trimming and MiXCR for clone calling, and kept in-frame beta chains. For every CDR3 protein sequence, its rows merge into one entry that carries the most common genes and DNA. TCRdb's processing, not the authors' own work, is the source of the V and J calls. In this sample the table shows roughly 410,000 distinct CDR3 sequences, more than 20% of which occur a single time. 8.8% of the sample rests with the top ten.

The germline V gene (reference sequence) sets CDR1 to GTSNPN and CDR2 to SVGIG. V has 5 bases trimmed and J has 3 bases trimmed; junction bases matching no gene number 5. The CDR3 goes from the cysteine to the phenylalanine over 13 residues. Only the CDR3 region is kept as DNA, spanning 39 bases read in frame from base 1. PBMCs were isolated by Ficoll-Paque density gradient centrifugation. Sequences were obtained from PBMCs or a T cell subset sorted from them (not recorded which). This receptor chain uses TRBV30 and TRBJ2-7; 9 nucleotides in the junction match TRBD1. This TCR was sampled from an adult woman who had mild COVID-19 (a few samples of this study predate the infection). The sample titles of this study are shuffled in the database, so cell type and time point are left out; the donor was told from shared clones. The CDR3 amino acid sequence is: CAWGQGMNYEQYF. The DNA is as follows: TGTGCCTGGGGACAGGGGATGAACTACGAGCAGTACTTC.